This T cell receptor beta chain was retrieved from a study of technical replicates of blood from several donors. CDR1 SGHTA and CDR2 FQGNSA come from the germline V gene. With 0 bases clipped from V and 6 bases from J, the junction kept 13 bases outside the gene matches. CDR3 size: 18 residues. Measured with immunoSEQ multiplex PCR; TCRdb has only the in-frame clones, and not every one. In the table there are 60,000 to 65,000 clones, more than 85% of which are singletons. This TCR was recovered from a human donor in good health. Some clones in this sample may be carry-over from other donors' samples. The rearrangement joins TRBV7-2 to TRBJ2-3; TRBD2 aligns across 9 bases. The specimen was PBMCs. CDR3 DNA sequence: TGTGCCAGCAGCTTAGCCGGGGGAGCGGGGGGACTACGGGATACGCAGTATTTT. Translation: CASSLAGGAGGLRDTQYF.